This is a list of T cell receptor beta chains from one sample in a study of T-cell reconstitution after alpha-beta-depleted transplantation in children. MiXCR, applied by TCRdb to the PCR reads, yields one record per CDR3 protein. This sample yields about 240,000 distinct CDR3 sequences, of which approximately 12% are seen a single time; 2% to 3% belongs to the top ten. This material consisted of PBMCs from the stem cell graft donor, taken from the stem cell graft. The source is a human donor who donated a stem cell graft to a child with acute lymphoblastic leukemia. Each CDR3 is given with its conserved first and last residue. Each record gives: J gene, D gene, clone size, V gene, CDR3 DNA, CDR3 protein. D genes are given only for firm matches. Some rows mark clone size as missing; the rest say once, few, many or name a class of expanded clone.

j_gene: TRBJ2-7
d_gene: NA
abundance: many
v_gene: TRBV2
CDR3nt: TGTGCCAGCAGTGAAGTAGGCAACTTCTACGAGCAGTACTTC
CDR3aa: CASSEVGNFYEQYF

j_gene: TRBJ1-2
d_gene: TRBD1
abundance: many
v_gene: TRBV7-2
CDR3nt: TGTGCCAGCAGCTTCCCCTTTAGGACAGGGAGTTTTGGCTACACCTTC
CDR3aa: CASSFPFRTGSFGYTF

j_gene: TRBJ2-7
d_gene: NA
abundance: many
v_gene: TRBV7-2
CDR3nt: TGTGCCAGCAGCCAGACCCCTTTTGAGCAGTACTTC
CDR3aa: CASSQTPFEQYF

j_gene: TRBJ2-3
d_gene: TRBD2
abundance: many
v_gene: TRBV20-1
CDR3nt: TGCAGTGCTAGAGCCCATCGGGCTAGCGGGGGGACAGATACGCAGTATTTT
CDR3aa: CSARAHRASGGTDTQYF

j_gene: TRBJ2-5
d_gene: TRBD2
abundance: many
v_gene: TRBV29-1
CDR3nt: TGCAGCGTTACGGGACTAGCGGGACTCGAGACCCAGTACTTC
CDR3aa: CSVTGLAGLETQYF

j_gene: TRBJ2-1
d_gene: TRBD2
abundance: many
v_gene: TRBV10-1
CDR3nt: TGCGCCAGCAGTGGGACTAGCGGGGGGAATGAGCAGTTCTTC
CDR3aa: CASSGTSGGNEQFF

j_gene: TRBJ2-1
d_gene: TRBD2
abundance: NA
v_gene: TRBV30
CDR3nt: TGTGCCTGGAGTGAACCACTAGCGGGAGGGCAGGTTGAGCAGTTCTTC
CDR3aa: CAWSEPLAGGQVEQFF

j_gene: TRBJ2-1
d_gene: TRBD2
abundance: many
v_gene: TRBV7-2
CDR3nt: TGTGCCAGCAGCTTTAGCGGGAGAATTCAGTCCTACAATGAGCAGTTCTTC
CDR3aa: CASSFSGRIQSYNEQFF

j_gene: TRBJ1-6
d_gene: TRBD1
abundance: NA
v_gene: TRBV6-1
CDR3nt: TGTGCCAGCAGTCGACAGGGTAGCAATTCACCCCTCCACTTT
CDR3aa: CASSRQGSNSPLHF

j_gene: TRBJ2-7
d_gene: NA
abundance: many
v_gene: TRBV5-1
CDR3nt: TGCGCCAGCAGCTTGATGGGGTCCGCGTACTTC
CDR3aa: CASSLMGSAYF

j_gene: TRBJ2-4
d_gene: NA
abundance: many
v_gene: TRBV6-2/TRBV6-3
CDR3nt: TGTGCCACTTCGGACGGGCGAGCCAAAAACATTCAGTACTTC
CDR3aa: CATSDGRAKNIQYF

j_gene: TRBJ1-1
d_gene: NA
abundance: many
v_gene: TRBV5-1
CDR3nt: TGCGCCAGCAGCTTAGGACTCTTCATGAACACTGAAGCTTTCTTT
CDR3aa: CASSLGLFMNTEAFF

j_gene: TRBJ2-7
d_gene: NA
abundance: many
v_gene: TRBV6-2/TRBV6-3
CDR3nt: TGTGCCAGCAGTCCGCCGGACTATAGCTCCTACGAGCAGTACTTC
CDR3aa: CASSPPDYSSYEQYF

j_gene: TRBJ1-4
d_gene: NA
abundance: many
v_gene: TRBV7-2
CDR3nt: TGTGCCAGCAGTAGAGGGGCGGCAACTAATGAAAAACTGTTTTTT
CDR3aa: CASSRGAATNEKLFF

j_gene: TRBJ2-7
d_gene: NA
abundance: many
v_gene: TRBV6-2/TRBV6-3
CDR3nt: TGTGCCTCCAGGCGGCTTGACGAGCAGTACTTC
CDR3aa: CASRRLDEQYF

j_gene: TRBJ2-7
d_gene: NA
abundance: many
v_gene: TRBV5-1
CDR3nt: TGCGCCAGCAGCTCTGGAGGCCCTAACGAGCAGTACTTC
CDR3aa: CASSSGGPNEQYF

j_gene: TRBJ2-7
d_gene: NA
abundance: many
v_gene: TRBV11-2
CDR3nt: TGTGCCAGCAGCTTAGAGCCAGGCCCAGGCGAGCAGTACTTC
CDR3aa: CASSLEPGPGEQYF

j_gene: TRBJ1-6
d_gene: NA
abundance: many
v_gene: TRBV28
CDR3nt: TGTGCCAGCACGGACACCTTTAATTCACCCCTCCACTTT
CDR3aa: CASTDTFNSPLHF

j_gene: TRBJ2-7
d_gene: NA
abundance: NA
v_gene: TRBV2
CDR3nt: TGTGCCAGCAGTCCGATCGCCTACGAGCAGTACTTC
CDR3aa: CASSPIAYEQYF

j_gene: TRBJ1-6
d_gene: NA
abundance: many
v_gene: TRBV20-1
CDR3nt: TGCAGTGCTCTAATCCCAGTGGGGGGCTGGGGTTCACCCCTCCACTTT
CDR3aa: CSALIPVGGWGSPLHF

j_gene: TRBJ1-1
d_gene: NA
abundance: many
v_gene: TRBV7-9
CDR3nt: TGTGCCAGCAGCTCATTTGAAGGAAGCTGGGCCACTGAAGCTTTCTTT
CDR3aa: CASSSFEGSWATEAFF

j_gene: TRBJ2-5
d_gene: NA
abundance: NA
v_gene: TRBV12-3/TRBV12-4
CDR3nt: TGTGCCAGCAGTTTGGGACACAACCAAGAGACCCAGTACTTC
CDR3aa: CASSLGHNQETQYF

j_gene: TRBJ2-5
d_gene: NA
abundance: NA
v_gene: TRBV6-2/TRBV6-3
CDR3nt: TGTGCCAGCAGTTATCAGCAAGAGACCCAGTACTTC
CDR3aa: CASSYQQETQYF

j_gene: TRBJ1-1
d_gene: NA
abundance: few
v_gene: TRBV10-3
CDR3nt: TGTGCCATCACCGAAGGAGGGTCGGGGACTGAAGCTTTCTTT
CDR3aa: CAITEGGSGTEAFF

j_gene: TRBJ2-3
d_gene: TRBD2
abundance: few
v_gene: TRBV4-2
CDR3nt: TGTGCCAGCAGCCAAGATACCACTAGCGGGGATACAGATACGCAGTATTTT
CDR3aa: CASSQDTTSGDTDTQYF

j_gene: TRBJ1-2
d_gene: NA
abundance: NA
v_gene: TRBV5-4
CDR3nt: TGTGCCAGCAGCTCTAGTCCGGATGCGGGATATGGCTACACCTTC
CDR3aa: CASSSSPDAGYGYTF

j_gene: TRBJ1-5
d_gene: TRBD1
abundance: NA
v_gene: TRBV19
CDR3nt: TGTGCCAGTAGTATAGGGGACAGGGCCAATCAGCCCCAGCATTTT
CDR3aa: CASSIGDRANQPQHF